The 17 T cell receptor beta chains below all came from one sample that was sequenced in a study of identifying expanded T cells in peripheral blood. TCRdb's table, derived via immunoSEQ multiplex PCR, lists solely in-frame clones and lacks some. This sample has approximately 110,000 clones, with roughly 89% found just once. What was sequenced was blood. These receptors were collected from a person aged 18-70 years in good health.

This clone was picked up a small number of times. The CDR3 protein is CASSNRGGGYTF. CDR3 DNA: TGTGCCAGCAGTAACAGGGGAGGTGGCTACACCTTC. The chain is built from TRBV25-1 and TRBJ1-2; 7 bases line up with TRBD1. This CDR3 is built from 12 residues. The V and J ends lost 5 bases and 7 bases, in that order; junction bases with no gene match: 4. CDR1 MGHDK and CDR2 SYGVNS come from the germline V gene.

The chain is built from TRBV4-3 and TRBJ2-7; unclear D gene. The ends were cut back, 1 base at V and 2 bases at J, with 12 bases in the middle. The CDR3 loop spans 15 amino acids. Germline CDR1 reads LGHNA; CDR2 reads YSLEER. CDR3 loop: CASSQVHLDTYEQYF. The CDR3 DNA sequence: TGCGCCAGCAGCCAAGTTCATCTCGATACCTACGAGCAGTACTTC.

The chain employs TRBV5-1 and TRBJ2-3; TRBD2 is a possible D gene (6 bases). Germline loops: CDR1 SGHRS, CDR2 YFSETQ. Deletions cut 5 bases from V and 1 base from J, with 17 bases between. The CDR3 is made up of 16 amino acids. The CDR3 here is CASSYLGGMGTDTQYF. The CDR3, as DNA: TGCGCCAGCAGTTACCTCGGGGGTATGGGCACAGATACGCAGTATTTT. The complete variable domain, with remaining parts taken from reference TRBV5-1 and TRBJ2-3, reads KAGVTQTPRYLIKTRGQQVTLSCSPISGHRSVSWYQQTPGQGLQFLFEYFSETQRNKGNFPGRFSGRQFSNSRSEMNVSTLELGDSALYLCASSYLGGMGTDTQYFGPGTRLTVL.

The V call is TRBV5-1, the J call TRBJ1-1; perhaps TRBD1 as D (6 bases). Trimming stripped 0 bases from V and 1 base from J, with 22 bases between. Germline V gives CDR1 SGHRS, CDR2 YFSETQ. The CDR3 contains 19 residues. The CDR3 sequence is CASSLAMGGRIKGNTEAFF. CDR3 in DNA: TGCGCCAGCAGCTTGGCCATGGGGGGGCGAATAAAGGGGAACACTGAAGCTTTCTTT.

The genes are TRBV11-2 and TRBJ2-3, with no clear D. CDR1 SGHAT and CDR2 FQNNGV come from the germline V gene. The CDR3 totals 17 residues. V lost 3 bases and J 0 bases, leaving 16 bases between the germline ends. CDR3 sequence reads: CASSFVQTASSTDTQYF. DNA for the CDR3: TGTGCCAGCAGCTTCGTTCAGACTGCATCTAGCACAGATACGCAGTATTTT.

This chain uses TRBV28 with TRBJ2-2; no clear D. CDR3 length: 14 residues. The germline gives CDR1 MDHEN, CDR2 SYDVKM. The germline V and J ends were trimmed by 2 bases and 7 bases, with 11 bases remaining between them. CDR3 coding DNA: TGTGCCAGCAGTTTAAAGGCTTGGGGCGGGGAGCTGTTTTTT. Translated, it gives CASSLKAWGGELFF.

The chain employs TRBV4-3 and TRBJ2-4; D tentatively fits TRBD1 or TRBD2 (7 bases each). The CDR3 has 16 residues. The V end lost 0 bases, the J end lost 9 bases, and 18 bases lay between the germline ends. The V gene's germline CDR1 is LGHNA and CDR2 YSLEER. The CDR3 DNA sequence: TGCGCCAGCAGCCAAGATCGGGTGGGCAGGGGGGGCATTCAGTACTTC. Its translation: CASSQDRVGRGGIQYF.

Details on this clone: Germline and junction disagree at one end, which may indicate a read error. The chain joins TRBV11-3 to TRBJ1-1; the D is unclear. This CDR3 spans 12 amino acids. Looked up from germline, CDR1 is SGHNT and CDR2 is YENEEA. The CDR3 coding sequence is TGTGCCAGCAGTTTAGACAACACTGAAGCTTTCTTT. It is translated as CASSLDNTEAFF.

The rearrangement links TRBV4-1 to TRBJ2-5; no clear D. V lost 0 bases, J lost 5 bases, and 19 bases lay in between. The CDR3 sequence is 17 residues long. CDR1 is MGHRA and CDR2 is YSYEKL in the germline V gene. The DNA for the CDR3 is TGCGCCAGCAGCCAAGAATTTCCTACTCTCCATCCGGAGACCCAGTACTTC. Its translation: CASSQEFPTLHPETQYF.

The chain joins TRBV19 to TRBJ1-5, with D possibly matching TRBD1 (6 bases). Germline-derived CDR1 and CDR2 are LNHDA and SQIVND (reference sequence). This CDR3 contains 15 residues. Trimming left V 0 bases short and J 4 bases short, with 10 bases between. The CDR3: CASSIEQGLNQPQHF. The CDR3 DNA is TGTGCCAGTAGTATAGAACAGGGCCTAAATCAGCCCCAGCATTTT.

V is TRBV28 and J is TRBJ2-3; TRBD2 is a possible D gene (7 bases). V gave up 6 bases and J gave up 5 bases, with 21 bases separating them. Germline assignment: CDR1 MDHEN and CDR2 SYDVKM. This CDR3 has 16 amino acids. CDR3 in amino acids: CASRGGGVHSLDTQYF. CDR3 coding DNA: TGTGCCAGCAGAGGAGGGGGGGTCCATTCTCTAGATACGCAGTATTTT.

The chain joins TRBV25-1 to TRBJ2-1, with TRBD2 matching over 11 bases. The V segment lost 6 bases and the J segment 5 bases; nucleotides outside the gene matches: 9. This CDR3 spans 16 amino acids. Looked up from germline, CDR1 is MGHDK and CDR2 is SYGVNS. In DNA form, the CDR3 reads TGTGCCAGCAGCTACCCCGGGACTAGCGGAGACAATGAGCAGTTCTTC. Protein product: CASSYPGTSGDNEQFF.

This chain links TRBV5-1 with TRBJ2-2; a weak D match, TRBD2 (6 bases). The germline V gene encodes CDR1 SGHRS and CDR2 YFSETQ. The CDR3 spans 14 residues. Trimming cost V 3 bases and J 3 bases, with 9 bases left between them. DNA of the CDR3: TGCGCCAGCAGCTGGTCGGGGGACACCGGGGAGCTGTTTTTT. The encoded protein is CASSWSGDTGELFF. Full variable domain (outside the CDR3, taken from reference TRBV5-1 and TRBJ2-2): KAGVTQTPRYLIKTRGQQVTLSCSPISGHRSVSWYQQTPGQGLQFLFEYFSETQRNKGNFPGRFSGRQFSNSRSEMNVSTLELGDSALYLCASSWSGDTGELFFGEGSRLTVL.

The J gene is TRBJ2-5, the V gene TRBV7-2; D is ambiguous. Trimming took 7 bases from V and 3 from J, leaving 18 bases between them. The CDR3 consists of 15 residues. CDR1 is SGHTA and CDR2 is FQGNSA in the germline V gene. CDR3 sequence (DNA): TGTGCCAGCATATCCGCAAGCCCAGGTGAAGAGACCCAGTACTTC. Its protein product is CASISASPGEETQYF. The full variable domain, completed using reference TRBV7-2 and TRBJ2-5, is GAGVSQSPSNKVTEKGKDVELRCDPISGHTALYWYRQSLGQGLEFLIYFQGNSAPDKSGLPSDRFSAERTGGSVSTLTIQRTQQEDSAVYLCASISASPGEETQYFGPGTRLLVL.

The chain links TRBV29-1 to TRBJ1-3; 7 bases match TRBD1. The CDR3 extends over 17 amino acids. Germline CDR1 reads SQVTM; CDR2 reads ANQGSEA. V shed 4 bases and J 0 bases; nucleotides not matched to a gene: 12. In nucleotides, the CDR3 is TGCAGCGTTGGACGCGACAGGGAAGTTAGCTCTGGAAACACCATATATTTT. It specifies CSVGRDREVSSGNTIYF. Drawing the rest from reference TRBV29-1 and TRBJ1-3, the complete variable domain is SAVISQKPSRDICQRGTSLTIQCQVDSQVTMMFWYRQQPGQSLTLIATANQGSEATYESGFVIDKFPISRPNLTFSTLTVSNMSPEDSSIYLCSVGRDREVSSGNTIYFGEGSWLTVV.

CDR3: CASSIEGGSDRRETQYF. The CDR3 nucleotides read TGTGCCAGTAGTATAGAGGGTGGGTCCGACAGGAGGGAGACCCAGTACTTC. The chain links TRBV19 to TRBJ2-5, with D perhaps matching TRBD1 (6 bases). The germline V gene encodes CDR1 LNHDA and CDR2 SQIVND (reference sequence). V lost 0 bases and J lost 5, with 19 bases in between. The CDR3 consists of 17 residues.

The J gene is TRBJ2-2, the V gene TRBV19; D is possibly TRBD1 or TRBD2 (5 bases each). Germline lookup yields CDR1 LNHDA and CDR2 SQIVND (reference sequence). The V end lost 3 bases, the J end lost 6 bases, and 14 bases lay between the germline ends. The CDR3 extends over 15 amino acids. The CDR3 DNA sequence: TGTGCCAGTAGTATGCCGGGGCGAAGGGCCGGGGAGCTGTTTTTT. It translates to CASSMPGRRAGELFF.